One sample yielded the 19 T cell receptor beta chains listed below, sequenced in a study of cytomegalovirus exposure and HLA in healthy donors. The assay was immunoSEQ multiplex PCR, and TCRdb's table has in-frame clones only and misses some. The top ten hold just over 8.5% of the sample, which has more than 120,000 clones, around 90% seen once. Sequencing was carried out using PBMCs. These receptors came from a man aged 18 to 30 in good health and CMV-seropositive.

The chain recombines TRBV5-6 with TRBJ1-1; D remains ambiguous. CDR1 is SGHDT and CDR2 is YYEEEE in the germline V gene. CDR3 length: 13 amino acids. V was clipped by 3 bases and J by 1 base, with 7 bases between them. The CDR3 loop is CASSSYRNTEAFF. The CDR3 DNA reads as TGTGCCAGCAGCTCGTACAGGAACACTGAAGCTTTCTTT.

The chain recombines TRBV5-6 with TRBJ2-3; D is perhaps TRBD2 (5 bases). Trimming took off 6 bases at V and 3 bases at J, with 20 bases between the two ends. This CDR3 contains 16 residues. Germline CDR1 and CDR2: SGHDT and YYEEEE. CDR3 amino acids: CASTLRTGKNTDTQYF. DNA of the CDR3: TGTGCCAGCACCCTCCGTACGGGAAAAAATACAGATACGCAGTATTTT.

The J gene is TRBJ1-2, the V gene TRBV19; no firm D call. Trimming cost V 5 bases and J 4 bases, with 17 bases left between them. The CDR3 sequence is 15 residues long. Germline CDR1 LNHDA, CDR2 SQIVND (reference sequence). CDR3 sequence: CASSPRGGTSYGYTF. CDR3 in DNA: TGTGCCAGTAGTCCCCGTGGAGGCACCTCCTATGGCTACACCTTC.

V is TRBV6-5 and J is TRBJ2-6; D is ambiguous. The V and J ends lost 2 bases and 2 bases respectively, with 7 bases between them. CDR1 is MNHEY, CDR2 SVGAGI, per germline. CDR3 length: 15 amino acids. CDR3 in DNA: TGTGCCAGCAGTTACGCCCAGGCTGGGGCCAACGTCCTGACTTTC. Protein sequence: CASSYAQAGANVLTF.

J is TRBJ2-7 and V is TRBV19, with D perhaps TRBD2 (6 bases). V lost 6 bases and J 0 bases, leaving 15 bases between the germline ends. The CDR3 contains 15 residues. The germline V gene has CDR1 LNHDA and CDR2 SQIVND (reference sequence). In DNA, the CDR3 is TGTGCCAGTAGCATCCGCCTTAGCGGCTCCTACGAGCAGTACTTC. It specifies CASSIRLSGSYEQYF.

The chain joins TRBV11-2 to TRBJ2-7; 7 nucleotides line up with TRBD2. In germline, CDR1 is SGHAT, CDR2 FQNNGV. The CDR3 has 16 residues. With V trimmed by 2 bases and J by 0 bases, 7 bases remained unmatched. In DNA form, the CDR3 reads TGTGCCAGCAGCTTACCTAGCGGACTCAACTCCTACGAGCAGTACTTC. Protein sequence: CASSLPSGLNSYEQYF.

The rearrangement uses TRBV30 and TRBJ1-2; unclear D gene. This CDR3 has 13 residues. Trimming stripped 3 bases from V and 4 bases from J, with 12 bases between. Germline CDR1 reads GTSNPN; CDR2 reads SVGIG (reference sequence). This CDR3 is CAWSRFAPYGYTF. The CDR3 DNA sequence: TGTGCCTGGAGCAGATTCGCACCCTATGGCTACACCTTC.

This chain joins TRBV7-2 and TRBJ2-7; TRBD2 matches at 9 bases. Germline V CDR1 and CDR2: SGHTA, FQGNSA. The CDR3 is 16 residues long. V dropped 0 bases and J dropped 2; count of bases not matched to a gene: 5. As DNA, the CDR3 is TGTGCCAGCAGCTTAGCCACTAGCGGGCGGCCCTACGAGCAGTACTTC. Residues: CASSLATSGRPYEQYF.

This chain links TRBV7-2 with TRBJ1-5, with TRBD1 matching over 11 bases. Germline V gene lookup returns CDR1 SGHTA and CDR2 FQGNSA. CDR3 length: 15 residues. Trimming cost V 1 base and J 9 bases; bases outside gene matches: 5. This chain's CDR3 is CASSLGTGGMGPQHF. The DNA for the CDR3 is TGTGCCAGCAGCTTAGGGACAGGGGGCATGGGGCCCCAGCATTTT.

The chain links TRBV28 to TRBJ1-4; 9 positions match TRBD1. This CDR3 has 14 amino acids. V gave up 10 bases and J gave up 5 bases; unmatched junction bases: 8. Per germline, CDR1 MDHEN and CDR2 SYDVKM. CDR3 in amino acids: CATVEDRGNEKLFF. For the CDR3, the DNA is TGTGCCACGGTGGAGGACAGGGGAAATGAAAAACTGTTTTTT.

This chain links TRBV19 with TRBJ2-5; D is perhaps TRBD1 (5 bases). Germline V lookup: CDR1 LNHDA, CDR2 SQIVND (reference sequence). Trimming stripped 5 bases from V and 2 bases from J, with 12 bases between. The CDR3 covers 14 residues. Here the CDR3 reads CASSVLDRQETQYF. In DNA form, the CDR3 reads TGTGCCAGTAGTGTCCTCGACAGACAAGAGACCCAGTACTTC.

V gene TRBV29-1 combines with J gene TRBJ2-2; the match to TRBD1 covers 8 bases. Trimming cost V 5 bases and J 1 base; bases outside gene matches: 3. The length of the CDR3 is 14 residues. Germline assignment: CDR1 SQVTM and CDR2 ANQGSEA. CDR3 in DNA: TGCAGCGTTCGGGACAGGAGGAACACCGGGGAGCTGTTTTTT. Amino acids: CSVRDRRNTGELFF.

The chain links TRBV19 to TRBJ2-7, with 8 bases matching TRBD2. Germline CDR1 and CDR2: LNHDA and SQIVND (reference sequence). J gave up 5 bases and V 3 bases, and 9 bases lay outside the gene matches. The CDR3 extends over 15 amino acids. CDR3 bases: TGTGCCAGTAGTATTGGGAGCGGGAGATTCGACGAGCAGTACTTC. Translated, it gives CASSIGSGRFDEQYF.

V and J are TRBV4-1 and TRBJ1-2, with 7 bases that match TRBD1. CDR1 and CDR2 (germline): MGHRA, YSYEKL. The CDR3 has 16 amino acids. V shed 5 bases, J shed 4 bases, and the junction held 13 bases outside the gene matches. CDR3 nucleotide sequence: TGCGCCAGCAGCGTAGCATCAACAGGGGATCTCTATGGCTACACCTTC. As protein: CASSVASTGDLYGYTF.

The gene calls are TRBV7-9 and TRBJ2-7; TRBD1 aligns across 7 bases. The CDR3 has 13 amino acids. Germline V CDR1 and CDR2: SEHNR, FQNEAQ (reference sequence). V gave up 5 bases and J gave up 2 bases; unmatched junction bases: 3. The CDR3 loop reads CASSPGQTYEQYF. The CDR3 DNA is TGTGCCAGCAGCCCGGGACAGACCTACGAGCAGTACTTC.

J is TRBJ1-2 and V is TRBV6-5, with 7 bases fitting TRBD1. Germline V gives CDR1 MNHEY, CDR2 SVGAGI. J was trimmed by 4 bases and V by 2 bases; bases with no gene match: 4. The CDR3 contains 14 residues. The chain's CDR3 is CASSYRGRGYGYTF. The CDR3, as DNA: TGTGCCAGCAGTTACAGGGGGCGAGGCTATGGCTACACCTTC.

This chain links TRBV12-5 with TRBJ2-7, with 10 bases matching TRBD2. The CDR3 contains 18 residues. Looked up from germline, CDR1 is LGHNT and CDR2 is FRNRAP. The V segment lost 1 base and the J segment 0 bases; nucleotides outside the gene matches: 9. The CDR3 nucleotides read TGTGCTAGTGGTTTGGCCCTAGTAGCGGGAGGCTCCTCCTACGAGCAGTACTTC. It yields the protein CASGLALVAGGSSYEQYF.

This chain links TRBV19 with TRBJ1-3, with a weak D call TRBD1 (6 bases). V was clipped by 5 bases and J by 0 bases, with 14 bases between them. The CDR3 is made up of 16 amino acids. The germline gives CDR1 LNHDA, CDR2 SQIVND (reference sequence). In nucleotides, the CDR3 is TGTGCCAGTAGTCTTCCGGACAGCTACTCTGGAAACACCATATATTTT. This encodes CASSLPDSYSGNTIYF.

The V and J genes are TRBV9 and TRBJ2-7; possible D gene TRBD2, 7 bases. The CDR3 contains 14 residues. CDR1 and CDR2 (germline): SGDLS, YYNGEE. With 4 bases removed from V and 3 bases from J, the gap between germline ends came to 14 bases. The CDR3 sequence is CASSPVGGRYEQYF. In DNA form, the CDR3 reads TGTGCCAGCAGCCCCGTGGGGGGGCGCTACGAGCAGTACTTC.